The 8 T cell receptor beta chains listed next were all sequenced from one sample in a study of T cells in Graves' hyperthyroidism and ophthalmopathy. Template material for amplifying TCR beta CDR3 regions consisted of RNA transcripts. First-round RT-PCR targeting the TCR CDR3 was performed with the HTBI primer set. TCRdb analysed the multiplex PCR reads with MiXCR anew, one entry per CDR3 protein. The sample lists approximately 370,000 distinct CDR3 sequences, roughly 17% seen once, with around 35% in the top ten. The source material was blood. Source of these receptors: a woman aged 25 to 39 with Graves' hyperthyroidism that later progressed to Graves' ophthalmopathy.

The sample holds many counts of this clonotype. The J gene is TRBJ1-5, the V gene TRBV28; D might be TRBD1 (6 bases). The CDR3 covers 16 residues. Germline CDR1 is MDHEN and CDR2 is SYDVKM. V lost 1 base and J lost 5, with 15 bases in between. The CDR3 loop reads CASSLYLNRVDQPQHF. The CDR3, as DNA: TGTGCCAGCAGTTTATACCTTAACAGGGTAGATCAGCCCCAGCATTTT. The whole variable domain, remainder taken from reference TRBV28 and TRBJ1-5, is DVKVTQSSRYLVKRTGEKVFLECVQDMDHENMFWYRQDPGLGLRLIYFSYDVKMKEKGDIPEGYSVSREKKERFSLILESASTNQTSMYLCASSLYLNRVDQPQHFGDGTRLSIL.

The gene calls are TRBV2 and TRBJ2-7; D gene uncertain. Per the germline V gene, CDR1 is SNHLY and CDR2 is FYNNEI. CDR3 size: 13 residues. Trimming took off 6 bases at V and 1 base at J, with 10 bases between the two ends. This CDR3 reads CASSQAQSYEQYF. The CDR3 DNA reads TGTGCCAGCAGCCAAGCCCAGTCCTACGAGCAGTACTTC.

This sequence joins TRBV7-2 and TRBJ2-1; 10 nucleotides line up with TRBD1. From germline, CDR1 is SGHTA and CDR2 FQGNSA. V shed 4 bases, J shed 6 bases, and the junction held 6 bases outside the gene matches. The CDR3 is 15 amino acids. In DNA, the CDR3 is TGTGCCAGCAGCTCCCCGGGACAGGGGTTCAATGAGCAGTTCTTC. Its translation: CASSSPGQGFNEQFF.

The chain couples TRBV27 to TRBJ2-2; 8 positions agree with TRBD2. The germline CDR1 and CDR2 sequences are MNHEY and SMNVEV (reference sequence). J gave up 6 bases and V 5 bases, and 5 bases lay outside the gene matches. CDR3 length: 14 amino acids. The CDR3 bases are TGTGCCAGCAGTCCACGGACTAGCTCCGGGGAGCTGTTTTTT. As protein: CASSPRTSSGELFF.

This clonotype was detected many times. This chain connects TRBV20-1 to TRBJ2-1; the D call may be TRBD1 or TRBD2 (5 bases each). CDR3 length: 15 residues. V lost 0 bases, J lost 6 bases, and 15 bases lay in between. Germline loops: CDR1 DFQATT, CDR2 SNEGSKA (reference sequence). CDR3 region: CSARDVRDRSNEQFF. The DNA for the CDR3 is TGCAGTGCTAGAGATGTAAGGGACCGGTCCAATGAGCAGTTCTTC.

This clonotype was counted only a few times. J is TRBJ1-2 and V is TRBV16, with 7 bases aligning to TRBD1. The CDR3 is 17 amino acids. The junction had 15 bases not matched to a gene; V was cut back by 0 bases and J by 8 bases. CDR1 and CDR2 from the germline V gene are KGHSY and FQNENV. CDR3 DNA: TGTGCCAGCAGCCAATCCCTCCAGACAGGGAGGGAAAGCGGCTACACCTTC. This encodes CASSQSLQTGRESGYTF. Full variable domain (missing parts from reference TRBV16 and TRBJ1-2): GEEVAQTPKHLVRGEGQKAKLYCAPIKGHSYVFWYQQVLKNEFKFLISFQNENVFDETGMPKERFSAKCLPNSPCSLEIQATKLEDSAVYFCASSQSLQTGRESGYTFGSGTRLTVV.

In its sample, this clonotype was seen many times. The chain joins TRBV12-3 or TRBV12-4 to TRBJ2-5; 7 nucleotides align to TRBD2. The CDR3 is 12 amino acids. J lost 9 bases, V lost 3 bases, and 4 bases had no gene match. This chain's CDR3 is CASSLGGGPQYF. The CDR3 nucleotides read TGTGCCAGCAGTTTGGGCGGGGGTCCCCAGTACTTC.

This clonotype was recorded at least ten times. CDR3 amino acids: CASSQTTESYNEQFF. In nucleotides, the CDR3 is TGTGCCAGCAGTCAAACGACCGAGTCCTACAATGAGCAGTTCTTC. V and J are TRBV27 and TRBJ2-1; D call uncertain. Germline V gene sequence: CDR1 MNHEY, CDR2 SMNVEV (reference sequence). The CDR3 runs to 15 residues. Trimming took 5 bases from V and 1 from J, leaving 12 bases between them.